The following is a TCR beta chain sequence with its context. Its antigen remains unknown. Genomic DNA constituted the template upon which TCR beta VDJ and CDR3 profiling was performed. MiXCR, applied by TCRdb to the reads, yields one record per CDR3 protein. The sample holds approximately 190,000 distinct CDR3 sequences, 48% seen once. This sample stems from a study of CD8+CD57+ T cells in acquired aplastic anemia. Overall study: Mean yield of DNA from sorted CD4+ and CD8+ cells was 2.5 to 4 ug. Study findings and constraints: The study identified twenty-nine CD8+ CDR3 sequences shared by patients and controls. Patient and control CD8+ Simpson's diversity was not significantly different.

The CDR3 consists of 16 residues. The V gene's germline CDR1 is SGHAT and CDR2 FQDESV (reference sequence). Individuals selected for sequencing had exhibited CD8+CD57+ cell expansion on flow cytometry. The chain has TRBV11-1 and TRBJ2-7; D possibly uses TRBD1 or TRBD2 (6 bases each). The better agreement between TRBJ2-5 and the DNA end casts doubt on the J call. Sequenced: sorted CD4+, CD8+, or CD8+CD57+ T cells (not recorded which) from PBMCs. This TCR was recovered from a human donor with aplastic anemia. CDR3 protein: CASSLGGPGEGETQYF. For the CDR3, the DNA is TGTGCCAGCAGCTTGGGGGGACCAGGGGAAGGGGAGACCCAGTACTTC.